This TCR beta chain appears in the sequencing data of a study of cytomegalovirus exposure and HLA in healthy donors. Overall study context: Samples from HLA-typed donors yielded about 80 million unique TCRs in an early data release. Whole-study findings and limits: While the bulk of TCR sequences proved rare, some public TCRs turned up in many donors.

CDR3 length: 15 residues. Germline-derived CDR1 and CDR2 are LNHDA and SQIVND (reference sequence). V lost 3 bases to trimming and J lost 2 bases, with 11 bases between them. PCR used 60 Vbeta primers and 13 Jbeta primers. Profiled with immunoSEQ multiplex PCR; TCRdb holds only in-frame clones, not every one. Among some 140,000 clones listed, about 87% were seen once. For this clone: Its antigen is currently unknown.

The chain employs TRBV19 and TRBJ1-5, with D unclear. Sequencing input: PBMCs. The sequence was obtained from a woman between 25 and 40 years old in good health and CMV-seronegative. CDR3 bases: TGTGCCAGTAGTATCTCTTCAAGCGGCAATCAGCCCCAGCATTTT. It yields the protein CASSISSSGNQPQHF. The whole variable domain, filled in from reference TRBV19 and TRBJ1-5, reads DGGITQSPKYLFRKEGQNVTLSCEQNLNHDAMYWYRQDPGQGLRLIYYSQIVNDFQKGDIAEGYSVSREKKESFPLTVTSAQKNPTAFYLCASSISSSGNQPQHFGDGTRLSIL.